The clone carrying this TCR beta chain has more than one count but fewer than ten. Methods used by the authors: Amplification of reference gene primers provided the estimated nucleated cell counts. Here immunoSEQ multiplex PCR was the method, and the copy in TCRdb shows in-frame clones only, minus some. D and trimming were read from the DNA, whereas the V and J calls and clone size are those reported in that table. This table has about 110,000 clones, 70% to 80% appearing once. This entry comes from a study of blood T cell repertoires in COVID-19. Study details: Both acute and convalescent COVID-19 samples were obtained from the United States, Italy and Spain. The cDNA or gDNA used as material had been derived from T cells, B-cell-depleted T cells, or PBMCs.

The germline V gene encodes CDR1 MNHEY and CDR2 SMNVEV (reference sequence). CDR3 length: 13 residues. Trimming took 5 bases from V and 4 from J, leaving 8 bases between them. The chain uses TRBV27 and TRBJ1-4; no clear D gene. The source is a woman aged 55-75 years with acute or convalescent COVID-19. Material for sequencing was peripheral blood. CDR3 in DNA: TGTGCCAGCAGTCCGACTGGTAATGAAAAACTGTTTTTT. Amino acids: CASSPTGNEKLFF.